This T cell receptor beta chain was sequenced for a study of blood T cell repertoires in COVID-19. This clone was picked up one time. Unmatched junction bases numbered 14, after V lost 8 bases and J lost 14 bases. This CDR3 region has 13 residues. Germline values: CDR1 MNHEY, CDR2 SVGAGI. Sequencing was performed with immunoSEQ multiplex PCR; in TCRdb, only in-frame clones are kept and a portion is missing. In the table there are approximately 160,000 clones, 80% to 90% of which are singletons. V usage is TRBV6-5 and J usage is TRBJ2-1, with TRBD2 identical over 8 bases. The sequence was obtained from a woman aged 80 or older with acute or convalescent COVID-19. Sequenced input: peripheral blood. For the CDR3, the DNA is TGTGCCAGCCAGCCGCACCTCCCGGGAGGGGAGTTCTTC. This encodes CASQPHLPGGEFF.